Shown below are 16 T cell receptor beta chains from a single sample sequenced in a study of siplizumab effects on memory and regulatory T cells. The method was immunoSEQ multiplex PCR; TCRdb's version includes in-frame clones alone and lacks a portion of them. Found here are some 100,000 clones, approximately 94% of them singletons; the top ten hold approximately 0.66%. The sequencing input was Tregs sorted from blood. The receptors were sampled from a human donor in good health.

V and J are TRBV5-6 and TRBJ2-4; unclear D gene. The CDR3 consists of 12 residues. The germline gives CDR1 SGHDT, CDR2 YYEEEE. Trimming took 1 base from V and 3 from J, leaving 2 bases between them. The chain's CDR3 is CASSLRKNIQYF. CDR3 sequence (DNA): TGTGCCAGCAGCTTGCGCAAAAACATTCAGTACTTC.

The genes are TRBV12-5 and TRBJ1-1; D ambiguous. The V gene lost 3 bases and the J gene lost 6 bases, with 5 bases spanning the gap. The CDR3 runs 11 residues. Germline V gene sequence: CDR1 LGHNT, CDR2 FRNRAP. CDR3 in amino acids: CASGFGPEAFF. As DNA, the CDR3 is TGTGCTAGTGGTTTTGGCCCTGAAGCTTTCTTT.

This clone was seen just once. The chain has TRBV19 and TRBJ1-3, with D uncertain. The CDR3 is 15 amino acids. Germline V gene sequence: CDR1 LNHDA, CDR2 SQIVND (reference sequence). The V end lost 4 bases, the J end lost 0 bases, and 10 bases lay between the germline ends. CDR3 sequence (DNA): TGTGCCAGTAGTACCCGGACGCTCTCTGGAAACACCATATATTTT. It is translated as CASSTRTLSGNTIYF.

The V and J genes are TRBV30 and TRBJ2-1; tentatively, D is TRBD2 (6 bases). CDR3 length: 16 residues. V was pared by 0 bases and J by 5 bases, with 17 bases between. Germline assignment: CDR1 GTSNPN and CDR2 SVGIG (reference sequence). For the CDR3, the DNA is TGTGCCTGGAGTGTTGGTCTTCTAGGAGGGCACAATGAGCAGTTCTTC. It encodes CAWSVGLLGGHNEQFF.

The V call is TRBV25-1, the J call TRBJ2-5, with TRBD1 matching over 9 bases. From germline, CDR1 is MGHDK and CDR2 SYGVNS. This CDR3 has 13 amino acids. V dropped 4 bases and J dropped 6; count of bases not matched to a gene: 3. The CDR3 DNA reads as TGTGCCAGCAGTGGGGACAGGGTGAAGACCCAGTACTTC. It is translated as CASSGDRVKTQYF.

The chain couples TRBV4-1 to TRBJ1-4, with a weak D call TRBD1 (6 bases). The CDR3 length is 17 residues. In germline, CDR1 is MGHRA, CDR2 YSYEKL. V was clipped by 4 bases and J by 2 bases, with 17 bases between them. The CDR3 DNA reads TGCGCCAGCAGCCCGTTCACAGGGACGGATACTAATGAAAAACTGTTTTTT. This encodes CASSPFTGTDTNEKLFF.

The chain employs TRBV7-9 and TRBJ2-5; 13 positions agree with TRBD2. V lost 5 bases and J lost 4; bases outside the gene matches: 4. This CDR3 is built from 15 residues. The germline V gene has CDR1 SEHNR and CDR2 FQNEAQ (reference sequence). The CDR3 protein is CASSATSGRGETQYF. DNA for the CDR3: TGTGCCAGCAGCGCAACTAGCGGGAGGGGAGAGACCCAGTACTTC.

This clone was found once. J is TRBJ2-1 and V is TRBV5-6; weak D call: TRBD2 (6 bases). V dropped 3 bases and J dropped 5 bases, with 15 bases sitting between them. Germline-derived CDR1 and CDR2 are SGHDT and YYEEEE. This CDR3 has 15 residues. CDR3 amino acids: CASSSDMRTNNEQFF. The CDR3 DNA reads TGTGCCAGCAGCTCAGATATGCGGACTAACAATGAGCAGTTCTTC.

The V call is TRBV5-1, the J call TRBJ2-2, with 7 bases identical to TRBD1. Germline-derived CDR1 and CDR2 are SGHRS and YFSETQ. The CDR3 consists of 15 residues. The trim removed 4 bases at V and 4 bases at J, leaving 7 bases unmatched. The CDR3 loop is CASSRGQAGTGELFF. The CDR3, as DNA: TGCGCCAGCAGCCGAGGACAGGCAGGCACCGGGGAGCTGTTTTTT.

The chain joins TRBV20-1 to TRBJ1-4; D is unclear. Trimming took 5 bases from V and 8 from J, leaving 9 bases between them. The germline gives CDR1 DFQATT, CDR2 SNEGSKA (reference sequence). This CDR3 comprises 11 residues. The DNA of the CDR3 is TGCAGTGCTTACAAAGACGAAAAACTGTTTTTT. Translation: CSAYKDEKLFF.

The chain uses TRBV5-1 and TRBJ2-1; tentatively, D is TRBD2 (6 bases). V lost 3 bases and J lost 0, with 19 bases in between. The CDR3 sequence is 18 residues long. CDR1 and CDR2 from the germline V gene are SGHRS and YFSETQ. The CDR3 DNA reads TGCGCCAGCAGCTGGACATGGGGAGGAAGCACCTCCTACAATGAGCAGTTCTTC. Its protein product is CASSWTWGGSTSYNEQFF.

The J gene is TRBJ1-1, the V gene TRBV28; D is unclear. The V gene's germline CDR1 is MDHEN and CDR2 SYDVKM. This CDR3 comprises 15 residues. The V gene lost 5 bases and the J gene lost 1 base, with 14 bases spanning the gap. The CDR3 sequence is CASSIPGSGNTEAFF. The CDR3 nucleotides are TGTGCCAGCAGTATCCCGGGGTCGGGGAACACTGAAGCTTTCTTT.

This clone was found once. The V gene is TRBV11-1, the J gene TRBJ2-2; possibly TRBD1 or TRBD2 for D (5 bases each). Trimming pared 5 bases from V and 7 bases from J, leaving 14 bases between. The CDR3 is 14 residues long. The germline CDR1 and CDR2 sequences are SGHAT and FQDESV (reference sequence). The CDR3 loop is CASSPGRVGGELFF. The CDR3 DNA follows: TGTGCCAGCAGCCCGGGACGGGTAGGCGGGGAGCTGTTTTTT.

This clone appeared a few times. The chain couples TRBV5-1 to TRBJ1-1; TRBD1 is a possible D gene (6 bases). Trimming removed 4 bases at V and 5 bases at J, with 15 bases between. This CDR3 comprises 14 residues. The V gene's germline CDR1 is SGHRS and CDR2 YFSETQ. CDR3 in amino acids: CASSLTGGTTEAFF. The CDR3 nucleotides are TGCGCCAGCAGCCTAACGGGAGGGACAACTGAAGCTTTCTTT. The full variable domain, rest sourced from reference TRBV5-1 and TRBJ1-1, is KAGVTQTPRYLIKTRGQQVTLSCSPISGHRSVSWYQQTPGQGLQFLFEYFSETQRNKGNFPGRFSGRQFSNSRSEMNVSTLELGDSALYLCASSLTGGTTEAFFGQGTRLTVV.

This chain links TRBV9 with TRBJ2-2; the D gene is possibly TRBD2 (5 bases). Trimming removed 4 bases at V and 6 bases at J, with 22 bases between. The V gene's germline CDR1 is SGDLS and CDR2 YYNGEE. The CDR3 runs 17 residues. The CDR3 region has the DNA TGTGCCAGCAGCTCATTCCAGAGGGTAGCTGGGCCCGGGGAGCTGTTTTTT. Its translation is CASSSFQRVAGPGELFF.

This clone was seen a few times. The rearrangement uses TRBV6-5 and TRBJ2-2; no clear D gene. The CDR3 spans 12 residues. Per the germline V gene, CDR1 is MNHEY and CDR2 is SVGAGI. Between the trimmed V and J ends, which lost 5 bases and 5 bases, there was a span of 6 bases. CDR3 in DNA: TGTGCCAGCAGTCGAAGAACCGGGGAGCTGTTTTTT. Translation gives CASSRRTGELFF.